One and the same sample provided the 32 T cell receptor beta chains below, sequenced in a study of cytomegalovirus exposure and HLA in healthy donors. PCR amplification relied on 60 Vbeta primers (plus 13 Jbeta primers). The data were produced by immunoSEQ multiplex PCR, yet TCRdb's version contains in-frame clones alone and is incomplete. The sample includes about 89,000 clones, roughly 86% of them seen just once. The sequenced sample was PBMCs. These receptors were taken from a man younger than 45 in good health and CMV-seropositive.

J is TRBJ2-7 and V is TRBV6-5; 7 nucleotides agree with TRBD1. CDR1 and CDR2 from the germline V gene are MNHEY and SVGAGI. This CDR3 region has 16 residues. Germline trimming cut 2 bases from V and 4 bases from J; bases unmatched to any gene: 11. The CDR3 coding sequence is TGTGCCAGCAGTTACCCAACTAGGACAGGAGCGTACGAGCAGTACTTC. Translated: CASSYPTRTGAYEQYF.

This chain connects TRBV4-1 to TRBJ1-5; D ambiguous. Germline CDR1 and CDR2: MGHRA and YSYEKL. The V gene lost 2 bases and the J gene lost 0 bases, with 11 bases spanning the gap. CDR3 size: 16 residues. CDR3 protein: CASSQKAGYSNQPQHF. DNA of the CDR3: TGCGCCAGCAGCCAAAAGGCGGGGTATAGCAATCAGCCCCAGCATTTT.

The sample holds one count of this clone. The chain is built from TRBV30 and TRBJ2-1; 7 bases line up with TRBD2. V dropped 3 bases and J dropped 7; count of bases not matched to a gene: 0. The germline V gene encodes CDR1 GTSNPN and CDR2 SVGIG (reference sequence). The CDR3 spans 11 residues. The CDR3 sequence is CAWRGGNEQFF. CDR3 coding DNA: TGTGCCTGGAGGGGAGGGAATGAGCAGTTCTTC.

The rearrangement uses TRBV19 and TRBJ2-5; 7 bases fit TRBD1. The J call is uncertain, as TRBJ2-7 better fits the DNA end. CDR1 and CDR2 from the germline V gene are LNHDA and SQIVND (reference sequence). The CDR3 is 14 residues long. CDR3 amino acids: CASSQTGISYEQYF. The CDR3 region has the DNA TGTGCCAGCTCCCAGACAGGGATCTCCTACGAGCAGTACTTC.

V is TRBV6-1 and J is TRBJ2-7, with D possibly being TRBD2 (6 bases). This CDR3 is 15 amino acids long. Germline V CDR1 and CDR2: MNHNS, SASEGT. V was pared by 3 bases and J by 3 bases, with 15 bases between. The CDR3, as DNA: TGTGCCAGCAGTGATTACGGGACTTTGTACTACGAGCAGTACTTC. It yields the protein CASSDYGTLYYEQYF.

The chain joins TRBV27 to TRBJ2-1, with D maybe TRBD1 (6 bases). CDR3 size: 15 residues. V lost 5 bases to trimming and J lost 0 bases, with 11 bases between them. CDR1 and CDR2 (germline): MNHEY, SMNVEV (reference sequence). The CDR3: CASSQGQSSYNEQFF. The CDR3 DNA follows: TGTGCCAGCAGTCAAGGACAGTCCTCCTACAATGAGCAGTTCTTC.

The chain carries TRBV29-1 and TRBJ1-2; no reliable D call. V lost 2 bases and J lost 9, with 10 bases in between. The length of the CDR3 is 11 residues. The V gene's germline CDR1 is SQVTM and CDR2 ANQGSEA. The CDR3 loop is CSVESLGSYTF. CDR3 nucleotides: TGCAGCGTTGAATCTCTAGGTAGCTACACCTTC.

This clone showed up just a few times. The chain joins TRBV7-6 to TRBJ2-7, with D maybe TRBD1 (6 bases). The V and J ends lost 5 bases and 3 bases respectively, with 11 bases between them. Per the germline V gene, CDR1 is SGHVS and CDR2 is FNYEAQ. The CDR3 loop spans 13 amino acids. The CDR3 protein is CASSEGHLYEQYF. CDR3 coding DNA: TGTGCCAGCAGCGAGGGACACCTCTACGAGCAGTACTTC.

The chain uses TRBV7-9 and TRBJ2-7; 13 bases fit TRBD2. Germline CDR1 is SEHNR and CDR2 is FQNEAQ (reference sequence). V shed 3 bases, J shed 7 bases, and the junction held 6 bases outside the gene matches. The length of the CDR3 is 15 residues. The CDR3 spells CASSFGTSGTEEQYF. CDR3 DNA sequence: TGTGCCAGCAGCTTCGGGACTAGCGGGACAGAAGAGCAGTACTTC.

The V call is TRBV28, the J call TRBJ2-7; D may be TRBD2 (5 bases). CDR1 is MDHEN and CDR2 is SYDVKM in the germline V gene. This CDR3 spans 15 amino acids. V was clipped by 5 bases and J by 0 bases, with 14 bases between them. DNA for the CDR3: TGTGCCAGCAGTAACGGTGGGAGAATCTCCTACGAGCAGTACTTC. As protein: CASSNGGRISYEQYF.

The rearrangement uses TRBV2 and TRBJ2-5; D is ambiguous. This CDR3 contains 16 residues. The V gene lost 6 bases and the J gene lost 4 bases, with 21 bases spanning the gap. The germline V gene encodes CDR1 SNHLY and CDR2 FYNNEI. In nucleotides, the CDR3 is TGTGCCAGCAGCCCTCGTGTCCTGGGCAAAGGAGAGACCCAGTACTTC. It codes for CASSPRVLGKGETQYF.

V is TRBV6-1 and J is TRBJ1-3, with 7 bases aligning to TRBD1. The germline CDR1 and CDR2 sequences are MNHNS and SASEGT. This CDR3 spans 16 amino acids. The J segment lost 0 bases and the V segment lost 4 bases, leaving 6 bases of the junction unmatched. The chain's CDR3 is CASSVHGTDSGNTIYF. CDR3 nucleotide sequence: TGTGCCAGCAGTGTACACGGGACAGACTCTGGAAACACCATATATTTT.

The chain is built from TRBV19 and TRBJ1-1, with 7 bases matching TRBD1. The CDR3 contains 11 residues. Germline assignment: CDR1 LNHDA and CDR2 SQIVND (reference sequence). V dropped 8 bases and J dropped 8; count of bases not matched to a gene: 5. The CDR3 region has the DNA TGTGCCAGTCACAGGGGTGGGGAAGCTTTCTTT. This sequence encodes CASHRGGEAFF. Together with reference TRBV19 and TRBJ1-1, the CDR3 gives the full variable domain: DGGITQSPKYLFRKEGQNVTLSCEQNLNHDAMYWYRQDPGQGLRLIYYSQIVNDFQKGDIAEGYSVSREKKESFPLTVTSAQKNPTAFYLCASHRGGEAFFGQGTRLTVV.

The DNA of the CDR3 is TGTGCCAGCAGCCCCGGGACTGCTTATAATTCACCCCTCCACTTT. This gives the protein CASSPGTAYNSPLHF. This sequence joins TRBV4-2 and TRBJ1-6; TRBD1 is a possible D gene (5 bases). The V gene's germline CDR1 is LGHNA and CDR2 YNFKEQ. Trimming took off 4 bases at V and 4 bases at J, with 11 bases between the two ends. The CDR3 loop spans 15 amino acids.

The chain combines TRBV25-1 with TRBJ1-1; D is unresolved. CDR1 is MGHDK and CDR2 is SYGVNS in the germline V gene. The CDR3 is 15 residues long. Trimming took 4 bases from V and 8 from J, leaving 20 bases between them. CDR3 coding DNA: TGTGCCAGCAGTGCATCGCTGGGTGGTAGCGGCGAAGCTTTCTTT. Its translation is CASSASLGGSGEAFF.

The chain recombines TRBV7-8 with TRBJ2-1, with 11 nucleotides matching TRBD2. The CDR3 runs to 16 residues. Trimming at V came to 5 bases and at J to 5 bases, leaving 8 bases not matched to a gene. Germline CDR1 SGHVS, CDR2 FQNEAQ. CDR3 DNA: TGTGCCAGCAGCAAAAGCACGGGACTAGCGGACAATGAGCAGTTCTTC. This encodes CASSKSTGLADNEQFF.

This clone was counted a few times. The V and J genes are TRBV7-8 and TRBJ2-2; no clear D. The CDR3 is 15 residues long. CDR1 and CDR2 from the germline V gene are SGHVS and FQNEAQ. V was pared by 1 base and J by 0 bases, with 6 bases between. Written as DNA, the CDR3 is TGTGCCAGCAGCTTAGGCATAGCGAACACCGGGGAGCTGTTTTTT. Translating it yields CASSLGIANTGELFF. Supplemented by reference TRBV7-8 and TRBJ2-2, the full variable domain reads GAGVSQSPRYKVAKRGQDVALRCDPISGHVSLFWYQQALGQGPEFLTYFQNEAQLDKSGLPSDRFFAERPEGSVSTLKIQRTQQEDSAVYLCASSLGIANTGELFFGEGSRLTVL.

This clone was seen a single time. V and J are TRBV27 and TRBJ1-1; 7 nucleotides agree with TRBD1. Germline CDR1 reads MNHEY; CDR2 reads SMNVEV (reference sequence). V was pared by 3 bases and J by 6 bases, with 4 bases of the junction left unmatched. The CDR3 totals 13 residues. The CDR3 is CASSFQDRPEAFF. The CDR3 DNA reads TGTGCCAGCAGTTTTCAGGACAGGCCTGAAGCTTTCTTT.

CDR3: CASSPGTGGGVNYGYTF. CDR3 bases: TGCGCCAGCAGCCCGGGGACAGGAGGGGGAGTTAACTATGGCTACACCTTC. The chain has TRBV5-1 and TRBJ1-2; 8 bases are a match to TRBD1. The V gene's germline CDR1 is SGHRS and CDR2 YFSETQ. The CDR3 sequence is 17 residues long. The junction had 12 bases not matched to a gene; V was cut back by 4 bases and J by 1 base.

The chain employs TRBV11-2 and TRBJ2-7; D call uncertain. The CDR3 consists of 13 residues. Germline-derived CDR1 and CDR2 are SGHAT and FQNNGV. Trimming stripped 5 bases from V and 5 bases from J, with 13 bases between. DNA for the CDR3: TGTGCCAGCAGCCCCGAGTCAGGCGACGAGCAGTACTTC. Its protein is CASSPESGDEQYF. Based on the CDR3 plus reference TRBV11-2 and TRBJ2-7, the full variable domain is EAGVAQSPRYKIIEKRQSVAFWCNPISGHATLYWYQQILGQGPKLLIQFQNNGVVDDSQLPKDRFSAERLKGVDSTLKIQPAKLEDSAVYLCASSPESGDEQYFGPGTRLTVT.

The rearrangement links TRBV5-4 to TRBJ2-1; D perhaps matches TRBD1 (5 bases). V lost 0 bases to trimming and J lost 4 bases, with 11 bases between them. Germline-derived CDR1 and CDR2 are SGHNT and YYREEE (reference sequence). This CDR3 spans 15 amino acids. The CDR3 DNA sequence: TGTGCCAGCAGCTTGGGACAAGGGGCTTACAATGAGCAGTTCTTC. This codes for CASSLGQGAYNEQFF.

The V call is TRBV30, the J call TRBJ1-2; 7 bases are shared with TRBD1. Looked up from germline, CDR1 is GTSNPN and CDR2 is SVGIG (reference sequence). V shed 4 bases, J shed 0 bases, and the junction held 5 bases outside the gene matches. The CDR3 sequence is 14 residues long. CDR3 DNA: TGTGCCTGGACAGGGGGACCAGCTAACTATGGCTACACCTTC. As protein: CAWTGGPANYGYTF.

The chain carries TRBV6-6 and TRBJ2-5; TRBD2 agrees at 13 bases. V lost 8 bases to trimming and J lost 7 bases; unmatched junction nucleotides: 7. CDR1 MNHNY and CDR2 SVGAGI come from the germline V gene (reference sequence). The CDR3 length is 14 residues. The CDR3, as DNA: TGTGCCAGCGGAACTAGCGGGAGGGTCGGGACCCAGTACTTC. Encoded protein: CASGTSGRVGTQYF.

V gene TRBV30 combines with J gene TRBJ2-1; D is undetermined. The germline V gene has CDR1 GTSNPN and CDR2 SVGIG (reference sequence). The CDR3 consists of 13 residues. V was shortened by 0 bases and J by 7 bases, with 10 bases between the two germline ends. The CDR3 loop is CAWSVVLRNEQFF. The DNA of the CDR3 is TGTGCCTGGAGTGTTGTCTTGAGAAATGAGCAGTTCTTC.

This clone was seen more than once but under ten times. This chain joins TRBV28 and TRBJ2-1, with TRBD1 matching over 7 bases. Germline assignment: CDR1 MDHEN and CDR2 SYDVKM. This CDR3 has 14 residues. Trimming cost V 5 bases and J 8 bases; bases outside gene matches: 9. CDR3 in amino acids: CASSLPGTVDEQFF. In DNA, the CDR3 is TGTGCCAGCAGTCTTCCCGGGACAGTCGATGAGCAGTTCTTC.

This clone was found once. The chain has TRBV20-1 and TRBJ1-1; the D gene is possibly TRBD1 (5 bases). The CDR3 has 8 residues. Germline loops: CDR1 DFQATT, CDR2 SNEGSKA (reference sequence). V shed 7 bases and J shed 8 bases, with 5 bases lying between them. The CDR3 spells CSDREAFF. The CDR3 nucleotides are TGCAGTGACAGGGAAGCTTTCTTT.

V usage is TRBV29-1 and J usage is TRBJ1-1, with a tentative D call TRBD1 (5 bases). The CDR3 contains 15 residues. Germline V gives CDR1 SQVTM, CDR2 ANQGSEA. V lost 3 bases and J lost 3, with 17 bases in between. CDR3 in DNA: TGCAGCGTTGACCACGGGGGGACGGTAGACACTGAAGCTTTCTTT. Its translation: CSVDHGGTVDTEAFF.

The chain has TRBV5-1 and TRBJ2-2; tentative D call: TRBD1 (5 bases). Germline CDR1 reads SGHRS; CDR2 reads YFSETQ. Trimming left V 0 bases short and J 4 bases short, with 7 bases between. The CDR3 has 14 residues. The CDR3 DNA reads TGCGCCAGCAGCTTGGAAAGGGGCACCGGGGAGCTGTTTTTT. Translating it yields CASSLERGTGELFF.

This sequence joins TRBV30 and TRBJ1-1, with TRBD1 identical over 7 bases. Germline CDR1 reads GTSNPN; CDR2 reads SVGIG (reference sequence). V lost 8 bases and J lost 4; bases outside the gene matches: 7. The CDR3 is 12 residues long. Here the CDR3 DNA reads TGTGCCAGAACTTCAGGGGGCACTGAAGCTTTCTTT. The encoded protein is CARTSGGTEAFF.

The rearrangement joins TRBV6-1 to TRBJ2-7; 9 bases fit TRBD1. The V gene's germline CDR1 is MNHNS and CDR2 SASEGT. V shed 5 bases, J shed 4 bases, and the junction held 9 bases outside the gene matches. This CDR3 region has 15 residues. CDR3 protein: CASSLSVGQGYEQYF. CDR3 DNA sequence: TGTGCCAGCAGTCTAAGCGTCGGACAGGGGTACGAGCAGTACTTC.

This clone has a single count. The CDR3 spells CASSTLQGTEGEQYF. The CDR3 nucleotides read TGTGCCAGCAGTACCCTACAGGGTACCGAGGGCGAGCAGTACTTC. The chain couples TRBV6-1 to TRBJ2-5, with D perhaps TRBD1 (6 bases). Judging by the DNA end, TRBJ2-7 fits better; the J call may be wrong. Germline assignment: CDR1 MNHNS and CDR2 SASEGT. There are 15 residues in the CDR3.

The count of this clone is one. The chain uses TRBV6-1 and TRBJ1-1; 7 nucleotides line up with TRBD1. This CDR3 spans 13 amino acids. V lost 7 bases and J lost 4; bases outside the gene matches: 6. Germline CDR1 and CDR2: MNHNS and SASEGT. CDR3 nucleotides: TGTGCCAGCAAATGGGACAGAAGCACTGAAGCTTTCTTT. Its translation is CASKWDRSTEAFF.